This T cell receptor (beta chain) was recovered during a study of shared clonotypes between healthy human individuals. Germline CDR1 SGHAT, CDR2 FQNNGV. The CDR3 covers 14 residues. Between the trimmed V and J ends, which lost 5 bases and 4 bases, there was a span of 12 bases. Generated by immunoSEQ multiplex PCR, the TCRdb table keeps only in-frame clones and is missing some. The data hold approximately 2,300,000 clones, with roughly 90% observed a single time. Comments on this clone: The target antigen is unknown.

Study-level points and caveats: Four donors showed sharing of approximately 5% of naive CD4 clonotypes. The study found lower generation probabilities in non-shared clonotypes than in those shared by all four donors. Only blood was sampled; tissue repertoires likely differ.

This TCR was recovered from a man between 18 and 29 years old in good health. Some clones in this sample may be carry-over from other donors' samples. Sequences were obtained from naive CD4+ T cells from PBMCs. Sample subset: CD45RA+ positively selected. This rearrangement joins TRBV11-2 to TRBJ2-1; perhaps TRBD2 as D (6 bases). The CDR3 DNA reads as TGTGCCAGCAGCCACACGGCGGGGTACAATGAGCAGTTCTTC. Translation: CASSHTAGYNEQFF.